This TCR beta chain was found in a study of beta chain features in type 1 diabetes. The study reverse transcribed the entire isolated RNA, so it sequenced expressed TCRB transcripts. The table came from immunoSEQ multiplex PCR; TCRdb's copy has only in-frame clones and leaves some out. The table includes a few hundred thousand clones, about 15% detected once. Study-wide results and limits: Among all four CD4+ subsets, Type 1 diabetes patients had TCRB CDR3s that were moderately but significantly shorter.

This clone was observed a few times. Antigen unknown. By way of CD45RO/CCR7/CD25/CD127/CD95/CD27, the CD4+ regulatory, stem cell-like memory, central memory and naive cells were sorted. The V and J ends lost 5 bases and 10 bases, in that order; junction bases with no gene match: 12. Germline V gives CDR1 SGHNT, CDR2 YENEEA. This CDR3 comprises 15 residues. The sample taken for sequencing was naive CD4+ T cells from blood. The clonotype was recovered from a man aged 25 to 40 with type 1 diabetes. The chain employs TRBV11-3 and TRBJ2-1, with 9 nucleotides matching TRBD1. This CDR3 is CASSRQGGNEREQFF. CDR3 DNA: TGTGCCAGCAGCCGACAGGGGGGCAATGAAAGGGAGCAGTTCTTC.